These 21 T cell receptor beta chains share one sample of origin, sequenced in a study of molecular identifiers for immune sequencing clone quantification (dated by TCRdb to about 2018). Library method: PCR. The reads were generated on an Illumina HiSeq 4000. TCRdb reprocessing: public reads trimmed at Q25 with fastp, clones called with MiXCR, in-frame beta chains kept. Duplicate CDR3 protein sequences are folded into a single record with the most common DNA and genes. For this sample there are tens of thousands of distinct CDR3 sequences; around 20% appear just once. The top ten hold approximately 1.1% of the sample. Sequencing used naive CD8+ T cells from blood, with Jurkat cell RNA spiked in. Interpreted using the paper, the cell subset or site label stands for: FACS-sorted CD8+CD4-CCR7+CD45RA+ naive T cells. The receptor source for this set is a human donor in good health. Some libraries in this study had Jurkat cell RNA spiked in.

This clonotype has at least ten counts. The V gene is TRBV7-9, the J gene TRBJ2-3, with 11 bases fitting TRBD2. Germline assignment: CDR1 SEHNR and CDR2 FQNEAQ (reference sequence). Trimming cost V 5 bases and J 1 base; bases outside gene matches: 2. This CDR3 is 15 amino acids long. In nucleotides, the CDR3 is TGTGCCAGCAGCCCACTAGCGGGGGGCACAGATACGCAGTATTTT. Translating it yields CASSPLAGGTDTQYF.

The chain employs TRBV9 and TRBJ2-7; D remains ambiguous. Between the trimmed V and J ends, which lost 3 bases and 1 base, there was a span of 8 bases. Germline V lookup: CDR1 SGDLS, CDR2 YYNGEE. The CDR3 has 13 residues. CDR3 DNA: TGTGCCAGCAGCGGCCCGGAGTCCTACGAGCAGTACTTC. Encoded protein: CASSGPESYEQYF. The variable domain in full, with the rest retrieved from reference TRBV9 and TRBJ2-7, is DSGVTQTPKHLITATGQRVTLRCSPRSGDLSVYWYQQSLDQGLQFLIQYYNGEERAKGNILERFSAQQFPDLHSELNLSSLELGDSALYFCASSGPESYEQYFGPGTRLTVT.

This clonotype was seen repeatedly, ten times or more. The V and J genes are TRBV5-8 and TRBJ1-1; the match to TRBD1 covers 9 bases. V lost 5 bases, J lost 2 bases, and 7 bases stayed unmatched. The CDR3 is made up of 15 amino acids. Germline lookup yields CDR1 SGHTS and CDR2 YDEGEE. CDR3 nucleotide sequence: TGTGCCAGCAGACTTAAGGGACAGGGAAACACTGAAGCTTTCTTT. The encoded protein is CASRLKGQGNTEAFF.

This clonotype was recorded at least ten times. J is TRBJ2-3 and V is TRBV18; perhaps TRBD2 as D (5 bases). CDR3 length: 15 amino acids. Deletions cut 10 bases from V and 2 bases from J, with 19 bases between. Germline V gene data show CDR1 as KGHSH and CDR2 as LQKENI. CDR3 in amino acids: CATTIGAAITDTQYF. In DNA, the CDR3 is TGTGCCACCACAATCGGAGCGGCGATCACAGATACGCAGTATTTT. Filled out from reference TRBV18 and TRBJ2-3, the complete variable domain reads NAGVMQNPRHLVRRRGQEARLRCSPMKGHSHVYWYRQLPEEGLKFMVYLQKENIIDESGMPKERFSAEFPKEGPSILRIQQVVRGDSAAYFCATTIGAAITDTQYFGPGTRLTVL.

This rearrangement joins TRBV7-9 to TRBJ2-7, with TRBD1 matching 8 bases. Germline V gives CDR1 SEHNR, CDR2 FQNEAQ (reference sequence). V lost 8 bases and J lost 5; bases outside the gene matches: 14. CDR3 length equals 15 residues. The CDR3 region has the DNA TGTGCCAGCGGCCCAGCCCAGGGGGCTTTTAACGAGCAGTACTTC. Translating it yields CASGPAQGAFNEQYF.

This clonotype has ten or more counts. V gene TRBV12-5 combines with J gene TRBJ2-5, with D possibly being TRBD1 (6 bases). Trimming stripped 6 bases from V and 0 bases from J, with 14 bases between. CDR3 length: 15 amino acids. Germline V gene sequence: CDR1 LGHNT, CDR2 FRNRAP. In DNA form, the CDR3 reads TGTGCTAGTGGAAAGCCGGACAGAAACCAAGAGACCCAGTACTTC. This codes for CASGKPDRNQETQYF.

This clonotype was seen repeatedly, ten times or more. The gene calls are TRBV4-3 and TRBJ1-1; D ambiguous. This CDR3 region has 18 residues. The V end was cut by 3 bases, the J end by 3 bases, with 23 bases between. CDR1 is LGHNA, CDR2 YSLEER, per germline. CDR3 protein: CASSHWMNAATQHTEAFF. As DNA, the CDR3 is TGCGCCAGCAGCCATTGGATGAACGCTGCCACACAACACACTGAAGCTTTCTTT.

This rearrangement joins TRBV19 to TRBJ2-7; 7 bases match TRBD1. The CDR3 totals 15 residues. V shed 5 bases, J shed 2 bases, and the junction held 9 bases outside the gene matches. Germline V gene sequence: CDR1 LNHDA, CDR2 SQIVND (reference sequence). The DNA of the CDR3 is TGTGCCAGTAGTCATGCGGACAGGTCCACCTACGAGCAGTACTTC. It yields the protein CASSHADRSTYEQYF.

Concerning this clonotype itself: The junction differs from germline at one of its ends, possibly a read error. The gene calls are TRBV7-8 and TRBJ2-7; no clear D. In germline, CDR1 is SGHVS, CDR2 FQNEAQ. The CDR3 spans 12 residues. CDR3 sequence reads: CASSPHPSEQHF. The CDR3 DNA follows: TGTGCCAGCAGCCCACACCCCTCCGAGCAACACTTC.

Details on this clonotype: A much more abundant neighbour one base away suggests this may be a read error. DNA of the CDR3: TGCAGTGCTAGAGATCTGGATGGGGGCATAGAAAAACTGTTTTTT. Translation: CSARDLDGGIEKLFF. The J gene is TRBJ1-4, the V gene TRBV20-1, with D tentatively TRBD1 (6 bases). Germline V gene sequence: CDR1 DFQATT, CDR2 SNEGSKA (reference sequence). Trimming shortened V by 0 bases and J by 8 bases, and 16 bases separated the two germline ends. This CDR3 comprises 15 residues.

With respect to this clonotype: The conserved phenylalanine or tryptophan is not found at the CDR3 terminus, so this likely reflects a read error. The CDR3 sequence: CASSPRGTGAFGELFL. In DNA form, the CDR3 reads TGTGCCAGCAGCCCGAGGGGGACAGGGGCCTTCGGGGAGCTGTTTCTT. The chain couples TRBV7-9 to TRBJ2-2; the match to TRBD1 covers 10 bases. The CDR3 loop spans 16 amino acids. Germline CDR1 is SEHNR and CDR2 is FQNEAQ (reference sequence). V trimming: 5 bases; J trimming: 7 bases; junction bases outside the gene matches: 10.

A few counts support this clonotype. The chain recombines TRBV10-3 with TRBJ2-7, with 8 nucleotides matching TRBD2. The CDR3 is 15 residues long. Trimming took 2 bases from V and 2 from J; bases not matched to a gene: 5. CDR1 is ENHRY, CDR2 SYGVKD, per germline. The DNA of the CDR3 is TGTGCCATCAGTGAGACCGGGGGGGGCCCCTACGAGCAGTACTTC. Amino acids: CAISETGGGPYEQYF.

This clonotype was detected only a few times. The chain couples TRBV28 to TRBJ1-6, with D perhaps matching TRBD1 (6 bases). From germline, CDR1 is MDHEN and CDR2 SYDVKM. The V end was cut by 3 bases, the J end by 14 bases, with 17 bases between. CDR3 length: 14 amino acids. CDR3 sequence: CASSLDGGGLSLHF. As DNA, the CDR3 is TGTGCCAGCAGTTTGGACGGGGGCGGTTTATCCCTCCACTTT.

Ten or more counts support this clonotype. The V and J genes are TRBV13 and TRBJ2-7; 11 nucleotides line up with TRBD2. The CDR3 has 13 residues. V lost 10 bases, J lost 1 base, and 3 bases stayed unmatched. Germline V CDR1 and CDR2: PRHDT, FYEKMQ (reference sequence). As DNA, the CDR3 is TGTGCCACCGGGACTAGCGGATCCTACGAGCAGTACTTC. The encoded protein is CATGTSGSYEQYF.

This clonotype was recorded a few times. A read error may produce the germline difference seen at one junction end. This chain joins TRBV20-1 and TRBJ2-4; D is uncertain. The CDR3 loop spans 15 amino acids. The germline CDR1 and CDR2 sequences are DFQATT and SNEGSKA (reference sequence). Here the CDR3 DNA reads TGCAGTGCTAGAGATGGCACTGTAGCCAAAAACATTCAGCACTTC. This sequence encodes CSARDGTVAKNIQHF.

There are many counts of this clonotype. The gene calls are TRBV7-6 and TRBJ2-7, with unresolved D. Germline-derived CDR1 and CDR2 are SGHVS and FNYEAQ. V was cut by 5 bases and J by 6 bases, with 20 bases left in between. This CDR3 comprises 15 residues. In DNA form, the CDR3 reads TGTGCCAGCAGCCTAAACGTTGAAAAGCTGGGCGAGCAGTACTTC. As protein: CASSLNVEKLGEQYF. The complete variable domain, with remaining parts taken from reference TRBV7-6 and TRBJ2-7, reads GAGVSQSPRYKVTKRGQDVALRCDPISGHVSLYWYRQALGQGPEFLTYFNYEAQQDKSGLPNDRFSAERPEGSISTLTIQRTEQRDSAMYRCASSLNVEKLGEQYFGPGTRLTVT.

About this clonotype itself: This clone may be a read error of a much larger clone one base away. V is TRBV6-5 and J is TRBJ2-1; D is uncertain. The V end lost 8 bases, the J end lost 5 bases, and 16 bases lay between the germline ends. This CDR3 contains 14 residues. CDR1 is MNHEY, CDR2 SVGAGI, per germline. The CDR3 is CASGLSAADNEQFF. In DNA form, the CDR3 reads TGTGCCAGCGGTTTAAGCGCGGCCGACAATGAGCAGTTCTTC.

CDR3: CASSRTGETDTQYF. The CDR3 region has the DNA TGTGCCAGCAGCAGGACAGGGGAGACAGATACGCAGTATTTT. J is TRBJ2-3 and V is TRBV11-3, with 9 positions matching TRBD1. The CDR3 consists of 14 residues. CDR1 and CDR2 (germline): SGHNT, YENEEA. After removal of 5 bases from V and 3 bases from J, the junction contained 3 bases not matched to a gene. Full variable domain (rest looked up from reference TRBV11-3 and TRBJ2-3): EAGVVQSPRYKIIEKKQPVAFWCNPISGHNTLYWYLQNLGQGPELLIRYENEEAVDDSQLPKDRFSAERLKGVDSTLKIQPAELGDSAVYLCASSRTGETDTQYFGPGTRLTVL.

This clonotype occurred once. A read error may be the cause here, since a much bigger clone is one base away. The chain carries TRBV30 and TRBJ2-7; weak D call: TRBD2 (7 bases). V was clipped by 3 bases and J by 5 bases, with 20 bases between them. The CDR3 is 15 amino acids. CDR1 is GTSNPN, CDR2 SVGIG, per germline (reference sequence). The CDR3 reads CAWSWGPGGVNEQYF. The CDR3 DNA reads TGTGCCTGGAGCTGGGGGCCGGGGGGCGTGAACGAGCAGTACTTC.

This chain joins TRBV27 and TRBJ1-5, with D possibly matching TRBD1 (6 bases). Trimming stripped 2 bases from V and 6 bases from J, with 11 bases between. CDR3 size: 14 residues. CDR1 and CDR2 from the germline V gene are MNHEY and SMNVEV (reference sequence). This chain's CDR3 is CASSLKGVGQPQHF. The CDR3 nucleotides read TGTGCCAGCAGTTTAAAGGGGGTTGGTCAGCCCCAGCATTTT.

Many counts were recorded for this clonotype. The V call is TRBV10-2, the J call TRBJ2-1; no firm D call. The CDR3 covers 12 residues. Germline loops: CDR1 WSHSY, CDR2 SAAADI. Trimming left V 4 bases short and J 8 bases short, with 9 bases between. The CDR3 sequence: CASSVKTHEQFF. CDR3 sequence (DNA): TGCGCCAGCAGTGTAAAGACCCATGAGCAGTTCTTC.